Presented here are 17 T cell receptor beta chains from one specimen sequenced in a study of T cell repertoires in cytomegalovirus infection. Using its own MiXCR run on the reads, TCRdb lists one record per CDR3 protein. Among around 530,000 distinct CDR3 sequences listed, roughly 29% were seen once. Source material: PBMCs. These receptors were collected from a human donor in good health (CMV status not recorded). Some clones in this sample may be carry-over from other donors' samples.

The CDR3 nucleotides read TGCAGTGCCATGCCGGGACTAGGTAACTACGAGCAGTACTTC. Amino acids: CSAMPGLGNYEQYF. This chain joins TRBV20-1 and TRBJ2-7, with 8 positions matching TRBD2. The CDR3 covers 14 residues. Per the germline V gene, CDR1 is DFQATT and CDR2 is SNEGSKA (reference sequence). The V segment lost 6 bases and the J segment 3 bases; nucleotides outside the gene matches: 10.

This clonotype occurred many times. CDR3 sequence (DNA): TGTGCCAGCACTGCGGGAGCCTGGGATGAAAAACTGTTTTTT. It codes for CASTAGAWDEKLFF. The rearrangement links TRBV12-3 or TRBV12-4 to TRBJ1-4; no clear D. V shed 7 bases and J shed 6 bases, with 15 bases lying between them. The CDR3 runs to 14 residues.

This clonotype turned up a few times. This chain connects TRBV5-5 to TRBJ1-1; no clear D gene. V was clipped by 2 bases and J by 2 bases, with 7 bases between them. This CDR3 contains 13 residues. The germline V gene has CDR1 SGHKS and CDR2 YYEKEE (reference sequence). DNA of the CDR3: TGTGCCAGCAGCTTATGGACTAACACTGAAGCTTTCTTT. Its translation: CASSLWTNTEAFF. The full variable domain, with the rest looked up from reference TRBV5-5 and TRBJ1-1, is DAGVTQSPTHLIKTRGQQVTLRCSPISGHKSVSWYQQVLGQGPQFIFQYYEKEERGRGNFPDRFSARQFPNYSSELNVNALLLGDSALYLCASSLWTNTEAFFGQGTRLTVV.

This clonotype has more than one count but fewer than ten. The chain carries TRBV7-2 and TRBJ2-1; 9 positions agree with TRBD2. Germline-derived CDR1 and CDR2 are SGHTA and FQGNSA. Losses at the gene ends were 5 bases for V and 9 bases for J; bases not matched to a gene: 5. CDR3 length: 13 amino acids. CDR3 region: CASSRHSGSEQFF. In nucleotides, the CDR3 is TGTGCCAGCAGCCGACATAGCGGGAGTGAGCAGTTCTTC. Drawing the rest from reference TRBV7-2 and TRBJ2-1, the complete variable domain is GAGVSQSPSNKVTEKGKDVELRCDPISGHTALYWYRQSLGQGLEFLIYFQGNSAPDKSGLPSDRFSAERTGGSVSTLTIQRTQQEDSAVYLCASSRHSGSEQFFGPGTRLTVL.

This chain joins TRBV7-2 and TRBJ2-5, with D possibly called TRBD1 or TRBD2 (5 bases each). This CDR3 is built from 15 residues. The V gene lost 1 base and the J gene lost 1 base, with 10 bases spanning the gap. Per germline, CDR1 SGHTA and CDR2 FQGNSA. The CDR3 region is CASSLVGRVQETQYF. For the CDR3, the DNA is TGTGCCAGCAGCTTAGTGGGACGGGTCCAAGAGACCCAGTACTTC.

The DNA of the CDR3 is TGTGCCACCGCCGGGCGGCGAGTGGGCCTTAGGGGCTACACCTTC. As protein: CATAGRRVGLRGYTF. This chain connects TRBV19 to TRBJ1-2; D is ambiguous. CDR3 size: 15 residues. Germline V CDR1 and CDR2: LNHDA, SQIVND (reference sequence). Trimming removed 10 bases at V and 8 bases at J, with 26 bases between. Full variable domain (missing parts from reference TRBV19 and TRBJ1-2): DGGITQSPKYLFRKEGQNVTLSCEQNLNHDAMYWYRQDPGQGLRLIYYSQIVNDFQKGDIAEGYSVSREKKESFPLTVTSAQKNPTAFYLCATAGRRVGLRGYTFGSGTRLTVV.

This clonotype was detected a few times. The CDR3 DNA is TGTGCCAGCAGCTCGATAGCGGGAGAGGTAGAGACCCAGTACTTC. As protein: CASSSIAGEVETQYF. V usage is TRBV7-3 and J usage is TRBJ2-5; 9 positions agree with TRBD2. The J segment lost 4 bases and the V segment lost 4 bases, leaving 7 bases of the junction unmatched. Germline V lookup: CDR1 SGHTA, CDR2 FQGTGA. The CDR3 length is 15 residues.

The chain links TRBV12-5 to TRBJ1-1; D unresolved. The V end was cut by 3 bases, the J end by 4 bases, with 9 bases between. CDR1 is LGHNT, CDR2 FRNRAP, per germline. The length of the CDR3 is 13 residues. This CDR3 reads CASGFPGSTEAFF. For the CDR3, the DNA is TGTGCTAGTGGTTTTCCGGGGAGCACTGAAGCTTTCTTT.

V is TRBV20-1 and J is TRBJ1-2, with D possibly matching TRBD1 (6 bases). The CDR3 sequence is 13 residues long. V lost 6 bases, J lost 0 bases, and 11 bases lay in between. Germline CDR1 and CDR2: DFQATT and SNEGSKA (reference sequence). The chain's CDR3 is CSAKGDSNYGYTF. CDR3 in DNA: TGCAGTGCAAAGGGGGACTCTAACTATGGCTACACCTTC.

In this sample, this clonotype turned up many times. The chain is built from TRBV7-2 and TRBJ2-3; D unclear. Trimming pared 3 bases from V and 7 bases from J, leaving 11 bases between. Germline V CDR1 and CDR2: SGHTA, FQGNSA. CDR3 length: 13 residues. CDR3 protein: CASSFPGYNTQYF. The CDR3 nucleotides are TGTGCCAGCAGCTTCCCCGGGTATAATACGCAGTATTTT.

This clonotype was picked up many times. This chain uses TRBV7-2 with TRBJ1-2; maybe TRBD1 (5 bases). Trimming pared 0 bases from V and 4 bases from J, leaving 15 bases between. The germline V gene has CDR1 SGHTA and CDR2 FQGNSA. CDR3 length equals 16 residues. The chain's CDR3 is CASSLAGGRGGYGYTF. In nucleotides, the CDR3 is TGTGCCAGCAGCTTAGCGGGAGGGAGGGGCGGCTATGGCTACACCTTC.

V is TRBV29-1 and J is TRBJ1-2, with no clear D. This CDR3 is built from 14 residues. The V and J ends lost 0 bases and 7 bases respectively, with 15 bases between them. In germline, CDR1 is SQVTM, CDR2 ANQGSEA. The CDR3 bases are TGCAGCGTTGAAGAGCGAACTGCGGGAGGTGGCTACACCTTC. It codes for CSVEERTAGGGYTF. Supplemented by reference TRBV29-1 and TRBJ1-2, the full variable domain reads SAVISQKPSRDICQRGTSLTIQCQVDSQVTMMFWYRQQPGQSLTLIATANQGSEATYESGFVIDKFPISRPNLTFSTLTVSNMSPEDSSIYLCSVEERTAGGGYTFGSGTRLTVV.

This clonotype was recorded a few times. The V gene is TRBV7-2, the J gene TRBJ2-5; D possibly uses TRBD1 or TRBD2 (5 bases each). V was cut by 1 base and J by 5 bases, with 8 bases left in between. Germline CDR1 SGHTA, CDR2 FQGNSA. This CDR3 is 13 amino acids long. CDR3 in DNA: TGTGCCAGCAGCTTAGTTTGGGGGGAGACCCAGTACTTC. The encoded protein is CASSLVWGETQYF.

This clonotype was detected a few times. The gene calls are TRBV7-2 and TRBJ1-2, with 12 bases that match TRBD1. The trim removed 1 base at V and 4 bases at J, leaving 7 bases unmatched. This CDR3 comprises 17 residues. Germline V gives CDR1 SGHTA, CDR2 FQGNSA. As DNA, the CDR3 is TGTGCCAGCAGCTTAGGAGGGACAGGGGGCCGGGGCTATGGCTACACCTTC. This gives the protein CASSLGGTGGRGYGYTF.

The chain is built from TRBV5-1 and TRBJ2-3; no reliable D call. The CDR3 spans 15 residues. Germline V gene sequence: CDR1 SGHRS, CDR2 YFSETQ. Trimming cost V 0 bases and J 4 bases, with 12 bases left between them. The CDR3 sequence is CASSLDSPRSDTQYF. In nucleotides, the CDR3 is TGCGCCAGCAGCTTGGACTCCCCTAGGTCAGATACGCAGTATTTT.

The CDR3 nucleotides are TGTGCCTGGTCGGGGGGAAACCAGCCCCAGCATTTT. Amino acids: CAWSGGNQPQHF. The genes are TRBV30 and TRBJ1-5, with D tentatively TRBD1 (5 bases). CDR3 size: 12 residues. The germline CDR1 and CDR2 sequences are GTSNPN and SVGIG (reference sequence). V gave up 5 bases and J gave up 7 bases, with 12 bases separating them.

A few counts support this clonotype. CDR3 coding DNA: TGTGCCATCAGTGTTGCGGGACGCAAAGGAGGCACAGATACGCAGTATTTT. Its protein is CAISVAGRKGGTDTQYF. J is TRBJ2-3 and V is TRBV10-3, with D perhaps matching TRBD2 (6 bases). Trimming pared 4 bases from V and 1 base from J, leaving 18 bases between. This CDR3 region has 17 residues. Germline V lookup: CDR1 ENHRY, CDR2 SYGVKD.